Listed below are T cell receptor beta chains from one sample, sequenced in a study of shared clonotypes between healthy human individuals. Using immunoSEQ multiplex PCR, the repertoire was profiled, and TCRdb retains in-frame clones only, with some absent. This table has millions of clones, approximately 94% appearing once. Sequenced sample: naive CD8+ T cells sorted from blood. Every receptor here comes from a man between 18 and 29 years old in good health. Each CDR3 is given without its conserved first and last residue.

TRBV4-1	ASSQGPGLAGELHEQY
TRBV7-8	ASSLTGWDTQY
TRBV4-1	ASSLRDLLGETQY
TRBV9	ASSVASEGRGTEAF
TRBV2	ASSESGGRAYTQY
TRBV19	ASSWRVHTYEQY
TRBV6-5	ASSNQGGTEAF
TRBV6-1	ASEDSGRADTQY
TRBV4-1	ASSQTPSNEQF
TRBV9	ASSPRTPDTQY
TRBV4-3	ASSQDPGLNEQF
TRBV6-5	ASSYPLSREAF
TRBV7-9	ASSLQTDYGYT
TRBV5-1	ASSFGETVANTGELF
TRBV2	ASSEQGQSYEQY
TRBV15	ATSRDGPGGNEQY
TRBV11-2	ASSLDPVGGALNEQF
TRBV9	ASSVQGSGNTIY
TRBV5-5	ASSLGQNSPLH
TRBV12-2	ASRSPPETQY
TRBV6-1	ASSPRRGQVYEQY
TRBV7-2	ASMPLLPTGYT
TRBV5-1	ASSWDDSTYSYEQY
TRBV4-1	ASSQDRGTGYQPQH
TRBV4-1	ASSQEGRLRDEQF
TRBV7-8	ASSLEEGLNYGYT
TRBV19	ASSMDPTGANVLT
TRBV4-1	ASSQVGGDEQF
TRBV6-5	ASSPPYRGNEQF
TRBV5-6	ASSFLGAFYEQY
TRBV5-6	ASSSQGDYGYT
TRBV28	ASIPPGLGDGEQF
TRBV7-9	ASSSYSGGENEQF
TRBV4-3	ASSQDSGSYNEQF
TRBV11-2	ASSGIPGQGEFSYEQY
TRBV7-9	ASSFSEVSYEQY
TRBV7-9	ASSFFRGQETQY
TRBV6-6	ASSYDRAAYQPQH
TRBV9	ASSGLAGASSYNEQF